A selection of T cell receptor beta chains follows, all from one sample in a study of CD4 T cells in relation to SARS-CoV-2 and coronaviruses. The repertoire was sequenced with immunoSEQ multiplex PCR; TCRdb's copy has only in-frame clones and lacks some. The sample holds 60,000 or so clones, approximately 94% seen once. Sequenced material: naive CD4+ T cells from PBMCs. Every receptor here comes from a human donor in good health. Both conserved end residues are part of each CDR3. A D gene is named only where the DNA matches it firmly. Clone size is shown for a subset of rows, as once, few, many or a class of expanded clone.

j_gene: TRBJ2-5; d_gene: TRBD1; abundance: NA; v_gene: TRBV24-1; CDR3nt: TGTGCCACCAGTGAGACCGGGACAGGGGGCGGGGAGACCCAGTACTTC; CDR3aa: CATSETGTGGGETQYF
j_gene: TRBJ2-5; d_gene: NA; abundance: NA; v_gene: TRBV25-1; CDR3nt: TGTGCCAGCAGTGAATTGGGGGGCCAGCAAGAGACCCAGTACTTC; CDR3aa: CASSELGGQQETQYF
j_gene: TRBJ2-2; d_gene: NA; abundance: NA; v_gene: TRBV19; CDR3nt: TGTGCCAGTAGTAGCTCTGCGAACACCGGGGAGCTGTTTTTT; CDR3aa: CASSSSANTGELFF
j_gene: TRBJ2-7; d_gene: TRBD1; abundance: NA; v_gene: TRBV18; CDR3nt: TGTGCCAGCTCACCGGGACAGGGAAAGTCCGAGCAGTACTTC; CDR3aa: CASSPGQGKSEQYF
j_gene: TRBJ1-2; d_gene: NA; abundance: NA; v_gene: TRBV30; CDR3nt: TGTGCCTGGAGTACAGGATATTATGGCTACACCTTC; CDR3aa: CAWSTGYYGYTF
j_gene: TRBJ1-4; d_gene: NA; abundance: NA; v_gene: TRBV5-6; CDR3nt: TGTGCCAGCAGCTCCCTGGGCAGGGAAACTAATGAAAAACTGTTTTTT; CDR3aa: CASSSLGRETNEKLFF
j_gene: TRBJ2-3; d_gene: TRBD2; abundance: NA; v_gene: TRBV19; CDR3nt: TGTGCCAGTAGTATGCCCTTGGGGCCGGGCGGGAGAGGAGATACGCAGTATTTT; CDR3aa: CASSMPLGPGGRGDTQYF
j_gene: TRBJ2-7; d_gene: NA; abundance: NA; v_gene: TRBV10-3; CDR3nt: TGTGCCATCAGTGATCAGAGCTCCTACGAGCAGTACTTC; CDR3aa: CAISDQSSYEQYF
j_gene: TRBJ1-5; d_gene: NA; abundance: NA; v_gene: TRBV28; CDR3nt: TGTGCCAGCAGTTTTGAGGGGGGCGCGGGCAATCAGCCCCAGCATTTT; CDR3aa: CASSFEGGAGNQPQHF
j_gene: TRBJ2-7; d_gene: NA; abundance: NA; v_gene: TRBV12-3/TRBV12-4; CDR3nt: TGTGCCAGCAGTCCCACGGGGTACGAGCAGTACTTC; CDR3aa: CASSPTGYEQYF
j_gene: TRBJ2-2; d_gene: NA; abundance: NA; v_gene: TRBV6-5; CDR3nt: TGTGCCAGCAGACCCGTCTCCGGGACCGGGGAGCTGTTTTTT; CDR3aa: CASRPVSGTGELFF
j_gene: TRBJ1-5; d_gene: NA; abundance: NA; v_gene: TRBV6-5; CDR3nt: TGTGCCAGCAGTCACACCCAGCCCCAGCATTTT; CDR3aa: CASSHTQPQHF
j_gene: TRBJ1-2; d_gene: NA; abundance: NA; v_gene: TRBV7-3; CDR3nt: TGTGCCAGCAGCTCCCTGTCCGGGGCTGGCTACACCTTC; CDR3aa: CASSSLSGAGYTF
j_gene: TRBJ1-1; d_gene: NA; abundance: NA; v_gene: TRBV18; CDR3nt: TGTGCCAGCTCAAGCGCGTGGGGGGCCCTGGGCACTGAAGCTTTCTTT; CDR3aa: CASSSAWGALGTEAFF
j_gene: TRBJ2-7; d_gene: TRBD1; abundance: NA; v_gene: TRBV5-1; CDR3nt: TGCGCCAGCAGCTTGGCCGCGGGACAGGGCACCTACGAGCAGTACTTC; CDR3aa: CASSLAAGQGTYEQYF
j_gene: TRBJ2-7; d_gene: NA; abundance: NA; v_gene: TRBV9; CDR3nt: TGTGCCAGCAGCGCACCACAGGGATCGCTCTCCGGAGAGCAGTACTTC; CDR3aa: CASSAPQGSLSGEQYF
j_gene: TRBJ2-3; d_gene: NA; abundance: NA; v_gene: TRBV29-1; CDR3nt: TGCAGCGTGACTAGCACAGATACGCAGTATTTT; CDR3aa: CSVTSTDTQYF
j_gene: TRBJ1-5; d_gene: NA; abundance: once; v_gene: TRBV6-5; CDR3nt: TGTGCCAGCAGTCGTCGCGGGGGTAGCAATCAGCCCCAGCATTTT; CDR3aa: CASSRRGGSNQPQHF
j_gene: TRBJ2-3; d_gene: NA; abundance: NA; v_gene: TRBV5-6; CDR3nt: TGTGCCAGCACCAGACGAGGGGCTAGAACAGATACGCAGTATTTT; CDR3aa: CASTRRGARTDTQYF
j_gene: TRBJ2-2; d_gene: TRBD1; abundance: once; v_gene: TRBV25-1; CDR3nt: TGTGCCAGCAGTTTGACAGGGGAGGCCGGGGAGCTGTTTTTT; CDR3aa: CASSLTGEAGELFF
j_gene: TRBJ2-7; d_gene: NA; abundance: NA; v_gene: TRBV5-5; CDR3nt: TGTGCCAGCAGCTCTAGACCGGGCAACAACGAGCAGTACTTC; CDR3aa: CASSSRPGNNEQYF
j_gene: TRBJ2-6; d_gene: NA; abundance: NA; v_gene: TRBV7-2; CDR3nt: TGTGCCAGCAGCTTAGGGGGGTCTAGGGAGTTC; CDR3aa: CASSLGGSREF
j_gene: TRBJ1-5; d_gene: TRBD1; abundance: NA; v_gene: TRBV4-2; CDR3nt: TGTGCCAGCAGCCGGGACAGGAGCAATCAGCCCCAGCATTTT; CDR3aa: CASSRDRSNQPQHF
j_gene: TRBJ2-1; d_gene: NA; abundance: once; v_gene: TRBV19; CDR3nt: TGTGCCAGTACCTCCAGCGGTTACAATGAGCAGTTCTTC; CDR3aa: CASTSSGYNEQFF
j_gene: TRBJ2-7; d_gene: TRBD1; abundance: NA; v_gene: TRBV10-3; CDR3nt: TGTGCCATCAGTGCGGCCGGGACAGGGGGCTACGAGCAGTACTTC; CDR3aa: CAISAAGTGGYEQYF
j_gene: TRBJ1-5; d_gene: TRBD1; abundance: NA; v_gene: TRBV28; CDR3nt: TGTGCCAGCAGTTTGACAGGGATAGATCAGCCCCAGCATTTT; CDR3aa: CASSLTGIDQPQHF
j_gene: TRBJ1-5; d_gene: NA; abundance: NA; v_gene: TRBV18; CDR3nt: TGTGCCAGCTCACCACTCTCCTCCAACAGGGAGAGACAGCCCCAGCATTTT; CDR3aa: CASSPLSSNRERQPQHF
j_gene: TRBJ2-7; d_gene: TRBD2; abundance: NA; v_gene: TRBV29-1; CDR3nt: TGCAGCGTGGTGGGAGGGGAGGGCTTCGAGCAGTACTTC; CDR3aa: CSVVGGEGFEQYF
j_gene: TRBJ1-5; d_gene: NA; abundance: NA; v_gene: TRBV28; CDR3nt: TGTGCCAGCAGCACCAGGACAGCAAACAATCAGCCCCAGCATTTT; CDR3aa: CASSTRTANNQPQHF
j_gene: TRBJ2-7; d_gene: TRBD2; abundance: NA; v_gene: TRBV4-2; CDR3nt: TGTGCCAGCAGCCAAGTCGGGACTAGGAGCTCCTACGAGCAGTACTTC; CDR3aa: CASSQVGTRSSYEQYF
j_gene: TRBJ2-3; d_gene: NA; abundance: few; v_gene: TRBV4-1; CDR3nt: TGCGCCAGCAGCCCCACACTAGCTAGCACAGATACGCAGTATTTT; CDR3aa: CASSPTLASTDTQYF
j_gene: TRBJ2-7; d_gene: NA; abundance: once; v_gene: TRBV7-3; CDR3nt: TGTGCCAGCAGCTTAACTGGGGGCGAGCAGTACTTC; CDR3aa: CASSLTGGEQYF
j_gene: TRBJ1-2; d_gene: TRBD1; abundance: NA; v_gene: TRBV7-9; CDR3nt: TGTGCCAGCAGCCCTCCGGGGACAGGGTATGGCTACACCTTC; CDR3aa: CASSPPGTGYGYTF
j_gene: TRBJ2-3; d_gene: TRBD2; abundance: NA; v_gene: TRBV11-2; CDR3nt: TGTGCCAGCAGCTTAACATTAGCGGGAGGCACAGATACGCAGTATTTT; CDR3aa: CASSLTLAGGTDTQYF
j_gene: TRBJ2-2; d_gene: NA; abundance: few; v_gene: TRBV28; CDR3nt: TGTGCCAGCAGTTTGCTAACCGGGGAGCTGTTTTTT; CDR3aa: CASSLLTGELFF
j_gene: TRBJ2-3; d_gene: TRBD2; abundance: NA; v_gene: TRBV18; CDR3nt: TGTGCCAGCTCTCGACGGACTAGCGGGAGTGGAGATACGCAGTATTTT; CDR3aa: CASSRRTSGSGDTQYF